The 13 T cell receptor beta chains presented below share a single source sample, sequenced in a study of control samples from healthy donors and cancer patients. Assay: immunoSEQ multiplex PCR; the TCRdb copy retains only in-frame clones and omits some. Here the sample spans about 130,000 clones, around nine tenths being singletons. Material: blood. Receptor source: a man between 18 and 29 years old in good health.

CDR3 region: CASSLAPGVGEETQYF. Here the CDR3 DNA reads TGCGCCAGCAGCTTGGCTCCGGGGGTCGGGGAGGAGACCCAGTACTTC. The gene calls are TRBV5-1 and TRBJ2-5, with D maybe TRBD2 (6 bases). This CDR3 has 16 amino acids. Germline assignment: CDR1 SGHRS and CDR2 YFSETQ. V lost 0 bases, J lost 5 bases, and 17 bases lay in between.

This chain uses TRBV19 with TRBJ2-3; the match to TRBD2 covers 7 bases. This CDR3 spans 14 amino acids. V shed 7 bases and J 1 base; nucleotides not matched to a gene: 5. Germline V gene sequence: CDR1 LNHDA, CDR2 SQIVND (reference sequence). DNA of the CDR3: TGTGCCAGTAAAGCGGGGAAGGGCACAGATACGCAGTATTTT. It specifies CASKAGKGTDTQYF.

The chain is built from TRBV28 and TRBJ2-1; the match to TRBD2 covers 11 bases. The junction had 4 bases not matched to a gene; V was cut back by 8 bases and J by 1 base. Germline CDR1 MDHEN, CDR2 SYDVKM. CDR3 length: 15 amino acids. The CDR3 is CASGSGGGSYNEQFF. In DNA, the CDR3 is TGTGCCAGCGGTAGCGGGGGGGGGTCCTACAATGAGCAGTTCTTC.

This rearrangement joins TRBV5-1 to TRBJ2-3; 8 nucleotides align to TRBD2. CDR3 length equals 17 residues. Germline V gene data show CDR1 as SGHRS and CDR2 as YFSETQ. Trimming took 1 base from V and 1 from J; bases not matched to a gene: 8. In nucleotides, the CDR3 is TGCGCCAGCAGCTTGACCCGATCGACTAGCGGCACAGATACGCAGTATTTT. Translated, it gives CASSLTRSTSGTDTQYF.

V and J are TRBV15 and TRBJ2-2; 7 bases map to TRBD2. Germline lookup yields CDR1 LNHNV and CDR2 YYDKDF (reference sequence). The CDR3 loop spans 17 amino acids. V lost 0 bases to trimming and J lost 1 base; unmatched junction nucleotides: 5. The CDR3 reads CATSRDLLAQNTGELFF. In nucleotides, the CDR3 is TGTGCCACCAGCAGAGATCTACTAGCGCAGAACACCGGGGAGCTGTTTTTT.

Concerning this clone itself: This CDR3 is also generated by other DNA sequences in the sample. The rearrangement uses TRBV18 and TRBJ1-1; TRBD1 matches 8 bases. Trimming cost V 3 bases and J 1 base; bases outside gene matches: 1. The CDR3 is 14 residues long. Germline-derived CDR1 and CDR2 are KGHSH and LQKENI. The CDR3 protein is CASSPGQGNTEAFF. The DNA of the CDR3 is TGTGCCAGCTCACCCGGACAGGGGAACACTGAAGCTTTCTTT. Full variable domain (remainder filled in from reference TRBV18 and TRBJ1-1): NAGVMQNPRHLVRRRGQEARLRCSPMKGHSHVYWYRQLPEEGLKFMVYLQKENIIDESGMPKERFSAEFPKEGPSILRIQQVVRGDSAAYFCASSPGQGNTEAFFGQGTRLTVV.

The rearrangement uses TRBV9 and TRBJ2-5; D is ambiguous. V dropped 4 bases and J dropped 0 bases, with 13 bases sitting between them. The CDR3 consists of 15 residues. Germline V lookup: CDR1 SGDLS, CDR2 YYNGEE. The CDR3 DNA reads TGTGCCAGCAGCCCCCGGACGTCGTACCAAGAGACCCAGTACTTC. Protein product: CASSPRTSYQETQYF.

The chain employs TRBV7-9 and TRBJ2-7, with 10 nucleotides matching TRBD1. Trimming at V came to 0 bases and at J to 4 bases, leaving 3 bases not matched to a gene. CDR1 and CDR2 from the germline V gene are SEHNR and FQNEAQ (reference sequence). CDR3 length: 15 residues. In DNA, the CDR3 is TGTGCCAGCAGCTTAGCGCTGGGACAGGGGTACGAGCAGTACTTC. As protein: CASSLALGQGYEQYF.

The chain employs TRBV19 and TRBJ2-2; D could derive from TRBD1 or TRBD2 (5 bases each). The CDR3 is 13 amino acids. The germline V gene encodes CDR1 LNHDA and CDR2 SQIVND (reference sequence). Trimming stripped 5 bases from V and 5 bases from J, with 9 bases between. The CDR3 nucleotides are TGTGCCAGTAGTCCAGGGAGTACCGGGGAGCTGTTTTTT. Translated, it gives CASSPGSTGELFF.

The chain links TRBV5-1 to TRBJ1-3; no clear D. Per germline, CDR1 SGHRS and CDR2 YFSETQ. This CDR3 has 14 amino acids. With 0 bases removed from V and 0 bases from J, the gap between germline ends came to 4 bases. The CDR3 DNA reads as TGCGCCAGCAGCTTGGACGGCTCTGGAAACACCATATATTTT. Encoded protein: CASSLDGSGNTIYF. Full variable domain (missing parts from reference TRBV5-1 and TRBJ1-3): KAGVTQTPRYLIKTRGQQVTLSCSPISGHRSVSWYQQTPGQGLQFLFEYFSETQRNKGNFPGRFSGRQFSNSRSEMNVSTLELGDSALYLCASSLDGSGNTIYFGEGSWLTVV.

The V gene is TRBV15, the J gene TRBJ1-3; D is ambiguous. Germline-derived CDR1 and CDR2 are LNHNV and YYDKDF (reference sequence). The CDR3 runs to 15 residues. The V end lost 5 bases, the J end lost 0 bases, and 11 bases lay between the germline ends. The CDR3 sequence is CATSYGSPSGNTIYF. In nucleotides, the CDR3 is TGTGCCACCAGCTACGGGAGCCCCTCTGGAAACACCATATATTTT.

The rearrangement uses TRBV11-2 and TRBJ2-7, with 10 bases matching TRBD2. CDR1 and CDR2 (germline): SGHAT, FQNNGV. Trimming took 6 bases from V and 3 from J; bases not matched to a gene: 14. The CDR3 consists of 17 residues. CDR3 nucleotides: TGTGCCAGCAGTTACACCAGTTCGGCTAGCGGGAGCTACGAGCAGTACGTC. Its protein is CASSYTSSASGSYEQYV.

V is TRBV10-2 and J is TRBJ2-1; 12 bases fit TRBD2. Germline CDR1 reads WSHSY; CDR2 reads SAAADI. After removal of 6 bases from V and 6 bases from J, the junction contained 18 bases not matched to a gene. This CDR3 comprises 19 residues. The CDR3 loop reads CASSPLPGLAGGGGNEQFF. In DNA, the CDR3 is TGCGCCAGCAGCCCATTACCAGGGCTAGCGGGAGGGGGGGGCAATGAGCAGTTCTTC.